Listed below are T cell receptor beta chains from one sample, sequenced in a study of blood T cell repertoires in COVID-19. The repertoire was sequenced with immunoSEQ multiplex PCR; TCRdb's copy has only in-frame clones and lacks some. Of over 250,000 clones listed, around four fifths were seen once; the top ten hold approximately 4%. The sequenced material came from PBMCs or T cells enriched from blood (not recorded which). These receptors came from a man between 25 and 39 years old with acute COVID-19. Each CDR3 is given with its conserved first and last residue. Size is stated for part of the rows, as once, few or many counts, or as a class when the clone is expanded.

v_call: TRBV4-2
j_call: TRBJ2-3
clone_size: NA
cdr3_aa: CASSPLKSTQGGDTQYF

v_call: TRBV27
j_call: TRBJ1-3
clone_size: NA
cdr3_aa: CASRKWGQGRSSSGNTIYF

v_call: TRBV5-6
j_call: TRBJ2-2
clone_size: NA
cdr3_aa: CASRKSGYTGELFF

v_call: TRBV9
j_call: TRBJ1-2
clone_size: few
cdr3_aa: CASSLDSTYGYTF

v_call: TRBV27
j_call: TRBJ2-1
clone_size: NA
cdr3_aa: CASSQAQVLDEQFF

v_call: TRBV10-3
j_call: TRBJ2-3
clone_size: NA
cdr3_aa: CAISLAGSDTQYF

v_call: TRBV28
j_call: TRBJ2-5
clone_size: few
cdr3_aa: CASSRTGIRETQYF

v_call: TRBV28
j_call: TRBJ2-3
clone_size: NA
cdr3_aa: CASSFPPPPVAGYSTDTQYF

v_call: TRBV14
j_call: TRBJ2-3
clone_size: NA
cdr3_aa: CASTRALTDTQYF

v_call: TRBV19
j_call: TRBJ1-2
clone_size: few
cdr3_aa: CASNRDRAYGYTF

v_call: TRBV7-2
j_call: TRBJ1-2
clone_size: NA
cdr3_aa: CASSRKISGTALRDGYTF

v_call: TRBV2
j_call: TRBJ1-3
clone_size: once
cdr3_aa: CASSQTGAGNTIYF

v_call: TRBV7-9
j_call: TRBJ1-4
clone_size: few
cdr3_aa: CASSLSDGLNEKLFF

v_call: TRBV2
j_call: TRBJ2-1
clone_size: NA
cdr3_aa: CASSPGLVQNEQFF

v_call: TRBV6-5
j_call: TRBJ1-6
clone_size: NA
cdr3_aa: CASSPQGGNSPLHF

v_call: TRBV11-2
j_call: TRBJ1-3
clone_size: once
cdr3_aa: CASSLERTDSGNTIYF

v_call: TRBV5-1
j_call: TRBJ1-1
clone_size: NA
cdr3_aa: CASSIGTDSIKAFF

v_call: TRBV5-8
j_call: TRBJ2-4
clone_size: few
cdr3_aa: CASTASGTSAKNIQYF

v_call: TRBV11-2
j_call: TRBJ2-1
clone_size: NA
cdr3_aa: CASSLRFSGASGVNEQFF

v_call: TRBV10-3
j_call: TRBJ1-1
clone_size: NA
cdr3_aa: CAISVPGGTEAFF

v_call: TRBV4-1
j_call: TRBJ2-2
clone_size: once
cdr3_aa: CASSQDYGRGSTGELFF

v_call: TRBV7-2
j_call: TRBJ2-4
clone_size: NA
cdr3_aa: CASSLGSGSWGKNIQYF

v_call: TRBV5-1
j_call: TRBJ2-1
clone_size: NA
cdr3_aa: CASSLVAGEYNEQFF

v_call: TRBV24-1
j_call: TRBJ2-1
clone_size: NA
cdr3_aa: CATSDKPKQPYNEQFF

v_call: TRBV6-5
j_call: TRBJ1-2
clone_size: once
cdr3_aa: CASSYRDRDGYTF

v_call: TRBV5-5
j_call: TRBJ1-1
clone_size: NA
cdr3_aa: CASSLAGGATEAFF

v_call: TRBV5-8
j_call: TRBJ1-2
clone_size: NA
cdr3_aa: CASSLGGGTFDGYTF

v_call: TRBV5-1
j_call: TRBJ2-2
clone_size: once
cdr3_aa: CASSWGQGTGELFF

v_call: TRBV28
j_call: TRBJ2-1
clone_size: many
cdr3_aa: CASSLDSRSSYNEQFF

v_call: TRBV6-4
j_call: TRBJ2-2
clone_size: NA
cdr3_aa: CASSQITNTGELFF

v_call: TRBV19
j_call: TRBJ1-2
clone_size: NA
cdr3_aa: CASSKRLSGGTGYTF

v_call: TRBV28
j_call: TRBJ1-1
clone_size: NA
cdr3_aa: CASTVARVNTEAFF

v_call: TRBV7-3
j_call: TRBJ1-6
clone_size: NA
cdr3_aa: CASSLSPRYNSPLHF

v_call: TRBV10-3
j_call: TRBJ2-3
clone_size: NA
cdr3_aa: CAISGGGRGTDTQYF

v_call: TRBV12-3/TRBV12-4
j_call: TRBJ1-5
clone_size: NA
cdr3_aa: CASTRGANQPQHF

v_call: TRBV7-2
j_call: TRBJ2-3
clone_size: NA
cdr3_aa: CASSSLTLAGTDTQYF

v_call: TRBV5-6
j_call: TRBJ1-3
clone_size: NA
cdr3_aa: CASRLWGEGNTIYF

v_call: TRBV19
j_call: TRBJ1-2
clone_size: NA
cdr3_aa: CASSSRTGLNYGYTF

v_call: TRBV5-4
j_call: TRBJ2-4
clone_size: NA
cdr3_aa: CASSPVGEDIQYF

v_call: TRBV12-3/TRBV12-4
j_call: TRBJ1-2
clone_size: NA
cdr3_aa: CASSPGVPSYTF